The 12 T cell receptor beta chains reported below all come from one sample, sequenced in a study of PD-1 blockade in classical Hodgkin lymphoma. Data came from immunoSEQ multiplex PCR; TCRdb stores just in-frame clones and leaves some out. There are roughly 55,000 clones in the sample; roughly 80% occur only once, and under 20% lies in the top ten. All patients relapsed after autologous stem cell transplantation, and brentuximab vedotin exposure varied. Source: peripheral blood mononuclear cells (PBMCs), taken at baseline. The receptors were sampled from a human donor with classical Hodgkin lymphoma.

The table lists this clone with a count of one. The chain joins TRBV9 to TRBJ1-6; D is perhaps TRBD1 (5 bases). CDR1 and CDR2 from the germline V gene are SGDLS and YYNGEE. Trimming took off 0 bases at V and 10 bases at J, with 5 bases between the two ends. CDR3 length equals 12 residues. CDR3 sequence: CASSVGGSPLHF. CDR3 nucleotides: TGTGCCAGCAGCGTAGGGGGGTCACCCCTCCACTTT.

The chain has TRBV6-6 and TRBJ1-1; D unclear. The germline V gene has CDR1 MNHNY and CDR2 SVGAGI (reference sequence). This CDR3 has 13 residues. The V end was cut by 2 bases, the J end by 1 base, with 5 bases between. The CDR3 region is CASSYIGNTEAFF. The CDR3 DNA follows: TGTGCCAGCAGTTACATAGGGAACACTGAAGCTTTCTTT.

The V call is TRBV4-2, the J call TRBJ1-1; possibly TRBD1 for D (5 bases). V lost 1 base and J 1 base, leaving 10 bases between the germline ends. Germline values: CDR1 LGHNA, CDR2 YNFKEQ. This CDR3 is built from 15 residues. The CDR3 reads CASSQAGHRNTEAFF. CDR3 DNA sequence: TGTGCCAGCAGCCAAGCTGGACACCGGAACACTGAAGCTTTCTTT.

This chain links TRBV27 with TRBJ2-1; D gene uncertain. This CDR3 is built from 12 residues. Germline V lookup: CDR1 MNHEY, CDR2 SMNVEV (reference sequence). V was pared by 6 bases and J by 1 base, with 4 bases between. CDR3 sequence (DNA): TGTGCCAGCAGGCATTCCTACAATGAGCAGTTCTTC. This codes for CASRHSYNEQFF.

The gene calls are TRBV30 and TRBJ1-5, with 9 nucleotides matching TRBD1. There are 14 residues in the CDR3. Unmatched junction bases numbered 6, after V lost 2 bases and J lost 7 bases. The germline gives CDR1 GTSNPN, CDR2 SVGIG (reference sequence). Here the CDR3 reads CAWSWTGVRQPQHF. Written as DNA, the CDR3 is TGTGCCTGGAGTTGGACAGGGGTGAGACAGCCCCAGCATTTT. The whole variable domain, remainder taken from reference TRBV30 and TRBJ1-5, is SQTIHQWPATLVQPVGSPLSLECTVEGTSNPNLYWYRQAAGRGLQLLFYSVGIGQISSEVPQNLSASRPQDRQFILSSKKLLLSDSGFYLCAWSWTGVRQPQHFGDGTRLSIL.

This clone appeared once. This rearrangement joins TRBV5-1 to TRBJ2-5, with D hard to call. The CDR3 runs to 14 residues. The V gene's germline CDR1 is SGHRS and CDR2 YFSETQ. V was trimmed by 0 bases and J by 5 bases, leaving 11 bases between them. The CDR3 here is CASSLAQSGETQYF. In DNA, the CDR3 is TGCGCCAGCAGCTTGGCCCAGTCCGGGGAGACCCAGTACTTC. Complete variable domain (other parts from reference TRBV5-1 and TRBJ2-5): KAGVTQTPRYLIKTRGQQVTLSCSPISGHRSVSWYQQTPGQGLQFLFEYFSETQRNKGNFPGRFSGRQFSNSRSEMNVSTLELGDSALYLCASSLAQSGETQYFGPGTRLLVL.

The genes are TRBV19 and TRBJ2-7; D is possibly TRBD1 or TRBD2 (5 bases each). Germline loops: CDR1 LNHDA, CDR2 SQIVND (reference sequence). This CDR3 comprises 14 residues. V lost 5 bases to trimming and J lost 7 bases, with 18 bases between them. The DNA for the CDR3 is TGTGCCAGTAGTCCCCTACCGGGGCTGTGGGAGCAGTACTTC. Protein sequence: CASSPLPGLWEQYF.

This chain links TRBV9 with TRBJ1-1, with D uncertain. Trimming left V 3 bases short and J 1 base short, with 7 bases between. The germline V gene has CDR1 SGDLS and CDR2 YYNGEE. CDR3 length equals 13 residues. This CDR3 is CASSAGSNTEAFF. The DNA for the CDR3 is TGTGCCAGCAGCGCCGGGTCGAACACTGAAGCTTTCTTT.

This chain uses TRBV12-5 with TRBJ2-5; possible D gene TRBD2, 6 bases. The length of the CDR3 is 14 residues. The V end lost 6 bases, the J end lost 4 bases, and 15 bases lay between the germline ends. CDR1 and CDR2 (germline): LGHNT, FRNRAP. CDR3: CASGPRDFLETQYF. The CDR3 region has the DNA TGTGCTAGTGGCCCCCGGGACTTCCTAGAGACCCAGTACTTC.

The chain recombines TRBV4-2 with TRBJ1-2, with a weak D call TRBD1 (5 bases). V lost 0 bases to trimming and J lost 1 base, with 15 bases between them. Looked up from germline, CDR1 is LGHNA and CDR2 is YNFKEQ. The CDR3 runs 17 residues. CDR3 sequence: CASSQETEMSFNYGYTF. The CDR3 DNA reads TGTGCCAGCAGCCAAGAGACAGAAATGAGCTTTAACTATGGCTACACCTTC.

The rearrangement joins TRBV19 to TRBJ2-3, with 14 bases that match TRBD2. The CDR3 is 20 residues long. With 1 base clipped from V and 2 bases from J, the junction kept 11 bases outside the gene matches. Germline CDR1 is LNHDA and CDR2 is SQIVND (reference sequence). The CDR3 sequence is CASSIVPSGLAGVLTDTQYF. In DNA, the CDR3 is TGTGCCAGTAGTATAGTCCCCTCGGGACTAGCGGGAGTTCTCACAGATACGCAGTATTTT.

V gene TRBV7-2 combines with J gene TRBJ1-1; no firm D call. V dropped 0 bases and J dropped 4 bases, with 9 bases sitting between them. The length of the CDR3 is 14 residues. CDR1 SGHTA and CDR2 FQGNSA come from the germline V gene. The chain's CDR3 is CASSLAASPTEAFF. CDR3 in DNA: TGTGCCAGCAGCTTAGCGGCCTCACCCACTGAAGCTTTCTTT.